This TCR beta chain was recorded in a study of T cells in Graves' hyperthyroidism and ophthalmopathy. Overall study results and limits: With a median lead of around 5.9 months before onset, the model predicted ophthalmopathy. A 13 V-J model separated ophthalmopathy from stable hyperthyroidism.

About this clonotype: Its antigen is still unknown.

CDR3 size: 12 residues. Per the germline V gene, CDR1 is SEHNR and CDR2 is FQNEAQ (reference sequence). V lost 3 bases, J lost 6 bases, and 9 bases lay in between. It was uncontrolled infection, other autoimmune disease, pregnancy or lactation that excluded patients. Diagnoses were established using clinical symptoms, serum thyroxine and TRAb, thyroid ultrasound and orbital computed tomography. What was amplified from RNA transcripts were TCR beta CDR3 regions. In the first-round RT-PCR of the TCR CDR3, the HTBI primer set was used. TCRdb reprocessed the multiplex PCR reads with MiXCR, giving one entry per CDR3 protein. This table holds 450,000 to 500,000 distinct CDR3 sequences, approximately 23% found once.

The receptor comes from a woman aged 70-85 years with Graves' ophthalmopathy. The chain joins TRBV7-9 to TRBJ2-7; D is ambiguous. The specimen was blood. Here the CDR3 reads CASSFEIGEQYF. CDR3 nucleotides: TGTGCCAGCAGCTTCGAGATAGGCGAGCAGTACTTC. The complete variable domain, with remaining parts taken from reference TRBV7-9 and TRBJ2-7, reads DTGVSQNPRHKITKRGQNVTFRCDPISEHNRLYWYRQTLGQGPEFLTYFQNEAQLEKSRLLSDRFSAERPKGSFSTLEIQRTEQGDSAMYLCASSFEIGEQYFGPGTRLTVT.